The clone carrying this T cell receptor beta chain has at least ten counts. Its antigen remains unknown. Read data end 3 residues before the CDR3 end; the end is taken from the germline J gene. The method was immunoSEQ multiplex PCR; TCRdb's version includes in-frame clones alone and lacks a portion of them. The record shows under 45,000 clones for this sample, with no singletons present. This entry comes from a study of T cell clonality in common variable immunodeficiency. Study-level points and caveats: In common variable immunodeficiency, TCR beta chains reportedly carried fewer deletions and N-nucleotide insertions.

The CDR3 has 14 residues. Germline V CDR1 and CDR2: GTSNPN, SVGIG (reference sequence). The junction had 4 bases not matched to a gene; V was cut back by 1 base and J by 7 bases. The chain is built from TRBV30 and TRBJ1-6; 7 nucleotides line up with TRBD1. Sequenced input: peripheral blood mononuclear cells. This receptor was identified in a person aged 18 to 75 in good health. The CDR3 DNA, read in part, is TGTGCCTGGAGTGGCAGGGGGGAAAATTCACCC. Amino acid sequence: CAWSGRGENSP. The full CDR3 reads CAWSGRGENSPLHF.